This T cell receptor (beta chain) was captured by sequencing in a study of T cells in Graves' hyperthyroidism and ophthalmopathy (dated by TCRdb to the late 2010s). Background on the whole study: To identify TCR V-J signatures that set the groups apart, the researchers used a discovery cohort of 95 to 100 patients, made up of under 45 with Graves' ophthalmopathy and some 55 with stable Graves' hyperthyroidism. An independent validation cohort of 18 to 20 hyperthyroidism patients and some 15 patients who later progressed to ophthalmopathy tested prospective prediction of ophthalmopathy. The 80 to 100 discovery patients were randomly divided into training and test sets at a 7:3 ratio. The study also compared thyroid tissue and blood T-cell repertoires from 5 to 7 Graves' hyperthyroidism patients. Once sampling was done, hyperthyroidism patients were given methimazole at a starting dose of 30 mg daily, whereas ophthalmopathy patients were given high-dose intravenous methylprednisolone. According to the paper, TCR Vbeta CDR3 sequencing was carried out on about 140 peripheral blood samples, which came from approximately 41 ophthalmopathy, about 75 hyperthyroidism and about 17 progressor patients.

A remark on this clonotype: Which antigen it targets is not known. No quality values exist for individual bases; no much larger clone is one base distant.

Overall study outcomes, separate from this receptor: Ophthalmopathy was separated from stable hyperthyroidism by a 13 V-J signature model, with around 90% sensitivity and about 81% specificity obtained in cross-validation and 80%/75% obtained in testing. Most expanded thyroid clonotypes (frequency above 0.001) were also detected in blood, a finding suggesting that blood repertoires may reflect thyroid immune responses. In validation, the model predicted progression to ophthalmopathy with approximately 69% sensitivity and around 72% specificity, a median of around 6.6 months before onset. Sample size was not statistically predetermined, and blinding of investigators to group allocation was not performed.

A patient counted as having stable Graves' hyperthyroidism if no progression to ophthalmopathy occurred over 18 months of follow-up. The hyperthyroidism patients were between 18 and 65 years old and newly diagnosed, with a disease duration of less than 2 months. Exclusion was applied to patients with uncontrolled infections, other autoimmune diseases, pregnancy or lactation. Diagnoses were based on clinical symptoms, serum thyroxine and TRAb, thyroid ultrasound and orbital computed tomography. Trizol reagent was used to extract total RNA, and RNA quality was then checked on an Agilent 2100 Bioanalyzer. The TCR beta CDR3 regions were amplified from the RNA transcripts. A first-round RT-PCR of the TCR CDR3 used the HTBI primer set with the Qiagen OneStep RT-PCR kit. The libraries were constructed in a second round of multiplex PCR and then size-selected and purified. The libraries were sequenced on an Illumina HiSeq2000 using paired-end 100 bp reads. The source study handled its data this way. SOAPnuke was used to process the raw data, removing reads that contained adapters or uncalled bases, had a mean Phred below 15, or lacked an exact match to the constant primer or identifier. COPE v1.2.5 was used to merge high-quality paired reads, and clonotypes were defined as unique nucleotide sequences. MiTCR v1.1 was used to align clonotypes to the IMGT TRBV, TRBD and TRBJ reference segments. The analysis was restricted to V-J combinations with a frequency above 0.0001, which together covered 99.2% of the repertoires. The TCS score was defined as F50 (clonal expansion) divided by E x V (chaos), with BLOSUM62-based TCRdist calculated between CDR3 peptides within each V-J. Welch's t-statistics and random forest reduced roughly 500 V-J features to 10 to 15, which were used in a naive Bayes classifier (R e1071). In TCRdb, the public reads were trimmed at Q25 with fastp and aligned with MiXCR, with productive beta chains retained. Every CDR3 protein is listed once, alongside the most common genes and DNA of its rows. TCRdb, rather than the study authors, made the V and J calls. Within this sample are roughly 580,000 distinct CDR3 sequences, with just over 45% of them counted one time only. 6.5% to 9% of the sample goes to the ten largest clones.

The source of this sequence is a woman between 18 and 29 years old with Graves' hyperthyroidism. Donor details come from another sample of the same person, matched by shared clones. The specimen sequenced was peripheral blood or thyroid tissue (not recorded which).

In nucleotides, the sequence is TGTGCCAGCAGCTCCGGACAGGGGGCGAGCTCCTACGAGCAGTACTTC. This yields the protein CASSSGQGASSYEQYF. Here the chain combines TRBV7-3 and TRBJ2-7; TRBD1 lines up with 11 middle nucleotides. V trim: 4 bases; J trim: 0 bases; unmatched bases: 5. Taken from cysteine to phenylalanine, the CDR3 has 16 residues. Only CDR3 DNA remains: 48 bases, in frame from the first base. Looking up the germline V gene yields CDR1 SGHTA and CDR2 FQGTGA.